These 24 T cell receptor beta chains originate from one sample sequenced in a study of cytomegalovirus exposure and HLA in healthy donors. Vbeta (60) and Jbeta (13) primers were used in the PCR. Assay used: immunoSEQ multiplex PCR; TCRdb lists only in-frame clones, some missing. This listing includes 180,000 or so clones. Sequenced sample: PBMCs. These receptors all come from a boy between 10 and 17 years old in good health and CMV-seronegative.

The V gene is TRBV13, the J gene TRBJ1-5; D unclear. CDR3 length equals 15 residues. The V gene lost 4 bases and the J gene lost 2 bases, with 12 bases spanning the gap. Germline CDR1 and CDR2: PRHDT and FYEKMQ (reference sequence). This CDR3 is CASSSFAGGNQPQHF. The DNA of the CDR3 is TGTGCCAGCAGCTCCTTTGCGGGAGGCAATCAGCCCCAGCATTTT.

The chain links TRBV5-1 to TRBJ2-7, with a weak D call TRBD1 (7 bases). The germline gives CDR1 SGHRS, CDR2 YFSETQ. The CDR3 is 16 amino acids. Trimming took off 0 bases at V and 4 bases at J, with 17 bases between the two ends. CDR3 amino acids: CASSLAGGTDSYEQYF. As DNA, the CDR3 is TGCGCCAGCAGCTTGGCCGGAGGGACAGACAGTTACGAGCAGTACTTC.

The rearrangement uses TRBV19 and TRBJ2-1; weak D call: TRBD2 (5 bases). The V end was cut by 4 bases, the J end by 3 bases, with 13 bases between. CDR3 size: 15 residues. Germline loops: CDR1 LNHDA, CDR2 SQIVND (reference sequence). CDR3 sequence reads: CASSSLGSIYNEQFF. CDR3 DNA sequence: TGTGCCAGTAGTAGTTTAGGGAGCATCTACAATGAGCAGTTCTTC.

V is TRBV5-1 and J is TRBJ1-6; TRBD1 aligns across 10 bases. The CDR3 has 16 amino acids. The J segment lost 10 bases and the V segment lost 4 bases, leaving 11 bases of the junction unmatched. Germline lookup yields CDR1 SGHRS and CDR2 YFSETQ. The CDR3 protein is CASSKTPGTGASPLHF. The CDR3 DNA is TGCGCCAGCAGCAAAACTCCCGGGACAGGGGCCTCACCCCTCCACTTT.

The chain uses TRBV2 and TRBJ1-1, with 7 bases matching TRBD1. This CDR3 contains 14 residues. Trimming at V came to 6 bases and at J to 2 bases, leaving 6 bases not matched to a gene. Looked up from germline, CDR1 is SNHLY and CDR2 is FYNNEI. CDR3 in amino acids: CASSLTGTNTEAFF. The CDR3 DNA reads as TGTGCCAGCAGCCTGACAGGGACCAACACTGAAGCTTTCTTT.

The CDR3 here is CASRATGMEVEKLFF. For the CDR3, the DNA is TGTGCCAGCAGAGCAACAGGGATGGAGGTTGAAAAACTGTTTTTT. The genes are TRBV2 and TRBJ1-4; possibly TRBD1 for D (6 bases). This CDR3 contains 15 residues. The germline V and J ends were trimmed by 6 bases and 7 bases, with 18 bases remaining between them. Germline V gene data show CDR1 as SNHLY and CDR2 as FYNNEI. The full variable domain, completed using reference TRBV2 and TRBJ1-4, is EPEVTQTPSHQVTQMGQEVILRCVPISNHLYFYWYRQILGQKVEFLVSFYNNEISEKSEIFDDQFSVERPDGSNFTLKIRSTKLEDSAMYFCASRATGMEVEKLFFGSGTQLSVL.

The V and J genes are TRBV6-5 and TRBJ1-1; D is perhaps TRBD1 (5 bases). This CDR3 region has 14 residues. CDR1 MNHEY and CDR2 SVGAGI come from the germline V gene. Trimming took off 4 bases at V and 1 base at J, with 10 bases between the two ends. In DNA form, the CDR3 reads TGTGCCAGCAGTTCTTACAGGAAGAACACTGAAGCTTTCTTT. This codes for CASSSYRKNTEAFF.

The V and J genes are TRBV6-6 and TRBJ1-1; 7 bases are shared with TRBD1. Germline assignment: CDR1 MNHNY and CDR2 SVGAGI (reference sequence). Trimming removed 5 bases from V and 6 bases from J; junction bases left unmatched: 3. The CDR3 spans 12 residues. The CDR3 sequence is CASSNQGAEAFF. CDR3 nucleotide sequence: TGTGCCAGCAGTAACCAGGGGGCTGAAGCTTTCTTT.

This chain joins TRBV7-6 and TRBJ1-4, with 12 positions matching TRBD1. The germline CDR1 and CDR2 sequences are SGHVS and FNYEAQ. V lost 4 bases and J lost 8; bases outside the gene matches: 2. The CDR3 extends over 14 amino acids. This chain's CDR3 is CASSSGQGAEKLFF. The CDR3 DNA follows: TGTGCCAGCAGCTCGGGACAGGGGGCGGAAAAACTGTTTTTT.

The gene calls are TRBV6-1 and TRBJ2-7; 9 bases match TRBD2. This CDR3 has 15 residues. The germline V gene has CDR1 MNHNS and CDR2 SASEGT. V shed 6 bases and J 2 bases; nucleotides not matched to a gene: 8. The CDR3 here is CASSTSGGLAYEQYF. Here the CDR3 DNA reads TGTGCCAGCAGCACGAGCGGGGGGCTTGCCTACGAGCAGTACTTC.

The chain carries TRBV6-4 and TRBJ1-5; 7 bases agree with TRBD1. CDR3 length: 17 residues. Germline V gene sequence: CDR1 MRHNA, CDR2 SNTAGT. The V gene end was trimmed by 0 bases and the J gene end by 4 bases; junction bases not matched to a gene: 9. The CDR3 nucleotides read TGTGCCAGCAGTGACTCGATGGGGACAGCTGATAATCAGCCCCAGCATTTT. This codes for CASSDSMGTADNQPQHF.

The chain uses TRBV7-2 and TRBJ2-7, with TRBD2 identical over 7 bases. Trimming at V came to 1 base and at J to 6 bases, leaving 6 bases not matched to a gene. This CDR3 contains 14 residues. Per the germline V gene, CDR1 is SGHTA and CDR2 is FQGNSA. For the CDR3, the DNA is TGTGCCAGCAGCTTAGGGGGGGGGACTGGCGAGCAGTACTTC. Amino acid sequence: CASSLGGGTGEQYF.

The V gene is TRBV9, the J gene TRBJ2-3; maybe TRBD2 (6 bases). The CDR3 sequence is 17 residues long. Germline V CDR1 and CDR2: SGDLS, YYNGEE. V lost 0 bases and J lost 0, with 14 bases in between. CDR3 sequence reads: CASSVATAGPSTDTQYF. The CDR3 DNA is TGTGCCAGCAGCGTAGCTACGGCGGGGCCTAGCACAGATACGCAGTATTTT.

The gene calls are TRBV30 and TRBJ1-6; TRBD1 aligns across 8 bases. Germline V gene sequence: CDR1 GTSNPN, CDR2 SVGIG (reference sequence). This CDR3 region has 17 residues. The V gene end was trimmed by 0 bases and the J gene end by 8 bases; junction bases not matched to a gene: 12. The chain's CDR3 is CAWSVWARGPWDSPLHF. The CDR3 coding sequence is TGTGCCTGGAGTGTATGGGCCAGGGGGCCATGGGATTCACCCCTCCACTTT. The full variable domain, with the rest looked up from reference TRBV30 and TRBJ1-6, is SQTIHQWPATLVQPVGSPLSLECTVEGTSNPNLYWYRQAAGRGLQLLFYSVGIGQISSEVPQNLSASRPQDRQFILSSKKLLLSDSGFYLCAWSVWARGPWDSPLHFGNGTRLTVT.

The V call is TRBV9, the J call TRBJ2-6; TRBD1 might be the D (6 bases). This CDR3 contains 15 residues. The V end lost 1 base, the J end lost 2 bases, and 7 bases lay between the germline ends. Germline loops: CDR1 SGDLS, CDR2 YYNGEE. CDR3 nucleotides: TGTGCCAGCAGCGTAAGACAGGCTGGGGCCAACGTCCTGACTTTC. Protein product: CASSVRQAGANVLTF.

V gene TRBV6-5 combines with J gene TRBJ1-3; tentative D call: TRBD1 (5 bases). V lost 6 bases, J lost 2 bases, and 11 bases lay in between. This CDR3 region has 14 residues. The germline gives CDR1 MNHEY, CDR2 SVGAGI. CDR3 region: CASSRDRAGNTIYF. The DNA for the CDR3 is TGTGCCAGCAGCCGAGACAGAGCTGGAAACACCATATATTTT.

This CDR3 is CASSLANNGAQGYGYTF. CDR3 nucleotide sequence: TGTGCCAGCAGCTTGGCCAATAATGGGGCGCAGGGCTATGGCTACACCTTC. The chain has TRBV5-5 and TRBJ1-2, with a possible D match to TRBD1 (5 bases). CDR3 length: 17 residues. The germline gives CDR1 SGHKS, CDR2 YYEKEE (reference sequence). Trimming stripped 0 bases from V and 4 bases from J, with 19 bases between.

The chain's CDR3 is CASSPGQGHTEAFF. In DNA, the CDR3 is TGTGCCAGCAGCCCGGGACAGGGGCACACTGAAGCTTTCTTT. This chain uses TRBV7-3 with TRBJ1-1; TRBD1 matches 10 bases. V was pared by 5 bases and J by 3 bases, with 3 bases of the junction left unmatched. The CDR3 runs to 14 residues. Germline values: CDR1 SGHTA, CDR2 FQGTGA.

The V gene is TRBV30, the J gene TRBJ1-1, with D possibly TRBD1 on 5 matching bases. The CDR3 sequence is 12 residues long. V lost 8 bases and J lost 10, with 20 bases in between. Germline V gene data show CDR1 as GTSNPN and CDR2 as SVGIG (reference sequence). The DNA for the CDR3 is TGTGCCCTCCAACCGGGGGTGAAGGCAGCTTTCTTT. Residues: CALQPGVKAAFF.

The rearrangement uses TRBV30 and TRBJ1-2; tentatively, D is TRBD1 (5 bases). From germline, CDR1 is GTSNPN and CDR2 SVGIG (reference sequence). V was shortened by 0 bases and J by 8 bases, with 10 bases between the two germline ends. The CDR3 has 12 amino acids. The CDR3 DNA is TGTGCCTGGAGTGTTACGGGGGGGGGCTACACCTTC. The encoded protein is CAWSVTGGGYTF.

The J gene is TRBJ2-1, the V gene TRBV6-4, with D perhaps matching TRBD2 (7 bases). Trimming removed 9 bases from V and 0 bases from J, with 15 bases in between. The CDR3 spans 15 residues. Germline V gives CDR1 MRHNA, CDR2 SNTAGT. This chain's CDR3 is CASGSAGASYNEQFF. The DNA for the CDR3 is TGTGCCAGTGGATCGGCGGGGGCCTCCTACAATGAGCAGTTCTTC.

The chain carries TRBV30 and TRBJ2-5; 11 nucleotides align to TRBD2. V dropped 2 bases and J dropped 10; count of bases not matched to a gene: 3. Per the germline V gene, CDR1 is GTSNPN and CDR2 is SVGIG (reference sequence). The CDR3 totals 12 residues. The chain's CDR3 is CAWSRTSGLQYF. The CDR3 nucleotides read TGTGCCTGGAGTAGGACTAGCGGGCTCCAGTACTTC.

The chain links TRBV27 to TRBJ2-7; D unresolved. The CDR3 runs 14 residues. The V gene lost 4 bases and the J gene lost 3 bases, with 13 bases spanning the gap. The germline V gene encodes CDR1 MNHEY and CDR2 SMNVEV (reference sequence). CDR3 nucleotide sequence: TGTGCCAGCAGTTACACCCGAGAGGACTACGAGCAGTACTTC. This encodes CASSYTREDYEQYF.

Here the CDR3 reads CSVEDRGTYNEQFF. The CDR3 coding sequence is TGCAGCGTTGAAGATAGGGGAACCTACAATGAGCAGTTCTTC. The chain uses TRBV29-1 and TRBJ2-1, with D possibly matching TRBD1 (5 bases). Deletions cut 0 bases from V and 2 bases from J, with 8 bases between. The germline gives CDR1 SQVTM, CDR2 ANQGSEA. The CDR3 totals 14 residues.